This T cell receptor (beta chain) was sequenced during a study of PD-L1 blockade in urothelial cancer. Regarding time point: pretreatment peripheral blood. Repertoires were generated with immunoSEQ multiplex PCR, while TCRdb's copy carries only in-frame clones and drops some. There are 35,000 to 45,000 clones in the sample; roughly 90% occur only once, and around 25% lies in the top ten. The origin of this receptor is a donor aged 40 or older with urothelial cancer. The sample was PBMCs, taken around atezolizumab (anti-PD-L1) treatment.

The CDR3 DNA reads TGTGCCAGCAGCCCCCACGGGGGGGGAGAGACCCAGTACTTC. Amino acids: CASSPHGGGETQYF. The chain uses TRBV14 and TRBJ2-5; 8 bases agree with TRBD2. CDR1 and CDR2 from the germline V gene are SGHDN and FVKESK. The CDR3 is 14 residues long. J was trimmed by 4 bases and V by 4 bases; bases with no gene match: 5.